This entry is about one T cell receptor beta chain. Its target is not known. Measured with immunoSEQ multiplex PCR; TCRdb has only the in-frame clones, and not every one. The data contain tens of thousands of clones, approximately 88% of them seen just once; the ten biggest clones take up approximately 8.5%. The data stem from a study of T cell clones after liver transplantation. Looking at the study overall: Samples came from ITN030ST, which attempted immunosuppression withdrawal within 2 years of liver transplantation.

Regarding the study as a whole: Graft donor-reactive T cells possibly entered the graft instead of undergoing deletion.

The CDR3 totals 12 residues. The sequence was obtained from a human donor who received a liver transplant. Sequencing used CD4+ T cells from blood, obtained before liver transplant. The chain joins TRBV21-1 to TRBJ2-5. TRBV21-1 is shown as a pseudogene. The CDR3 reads CASSALGETQYF. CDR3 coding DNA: TGTGCCAGCAGCGCATTAGGGGAGACCCAGTACTTC.